This TCR beta chain was obtained from a study of blood T cell repertoires in COVID-19. Overall study: Samples taken during acute and convalescent COVID-19 were collected in the United States, Italy and Spain. Nucleic acid was either cDNA or gDNA, and it came from T cells, B-cell-depleted T cells, or PBMCs.

Per the study methods: The authors estimated nucleated cell counts from reference gene primer amplification. Sequencing was performed with immunoSEQ multiplex PCR; in TCRdb, only in-frame clones are kept and a portion is missing. V, J and clone size were drawn from that table, and D and trimming were deduced from the DNA. Altogether 100,000 to 110,000 clones are present, approximately 91% being singletons, with the ten largest covering 2.1%. The V and J ends lost 5 bases and 3 bases, in that order; junction bases with no gene match: 2. The CDR3 length is 13 residues. The sequence came from a man between 50 and 59 years old with active COVID-19. V usage is TRBV12-3 or TRBV12-4 and J usage is TRBJ2-3, with 7 bases fitting TRBD1. Sequenced material: peripheral blood. This CDR3 is CASSTGVTDTQYF. DNA for the CDR3: TGTGCCAGCAGTACAGGGGTGACAGATACGCAGTATTTT.